This T cell receptor beta chain was obtained from a study of monozygotic twins with inflammatory bowel disease. Whole-study findings and limits: A lone strong IBD-associated signal or clonotype found no support. Clonotype sharing was lower in IBD patients than healthy twins, most markedly with disease activity. Those with IBD had lower TCRbeta diversity (inverse Simpson) than their healthy co-twins did.

As for this clonotype: Its specificity is unknown.

Germline assignment: CDR1 SGHTA and CDR2 FQGTGA. This CDR3 spans 13 amino acids. TCRdb re-called the 5' RACE reads; every CDR3 protein appears as one record, without DNA. The sample table includes approximately 390,000 distinct CDR3 sequences. The receptor's source is a human donor with ulcerative colitis or Crohn's disease, or a healthy co-twin of an affected twin (not recorded which). The specimen sequenced was blood. The gene calls are TRBV7-3 and TRBJ2-2. The CDR3 sequence is CASSSPGAGELFF.